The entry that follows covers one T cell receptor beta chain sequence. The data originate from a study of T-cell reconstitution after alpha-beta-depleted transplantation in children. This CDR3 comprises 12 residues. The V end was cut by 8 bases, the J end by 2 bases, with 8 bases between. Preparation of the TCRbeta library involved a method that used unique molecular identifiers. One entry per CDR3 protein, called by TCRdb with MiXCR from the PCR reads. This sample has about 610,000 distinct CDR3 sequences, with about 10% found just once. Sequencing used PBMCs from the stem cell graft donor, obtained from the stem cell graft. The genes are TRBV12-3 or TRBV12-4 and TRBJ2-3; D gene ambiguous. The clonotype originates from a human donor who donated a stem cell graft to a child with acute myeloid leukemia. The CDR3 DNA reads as TGTGCCAGCGGGTACCTCACAGATACGCAGTATTTT. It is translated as CASGYLTDTQYF.